These 25 T cell receptor beta chains were sequenced from one sample in a study of T-cell memory formation after mild COVID-19. TCRdb passed the 5' RACE reads through MiXCR, listing each CDR3 protein once. The data show 530,000 or so distinct CDR3 sequences, about 18% seen once. Specimen: PBMCs or a T cell subset sorted from them (not recorded which). The source of these receptors is an adult woman who had mild COVID-19 (a few samples of this study predate the infection). Cell type and time point are not known.

This clonotype was counted only a few times. The V gene is TRBV4-1, the J gene TRBJ1-5, with 10 bases fitting TRBD1. Germline values: CDR1 MGHRA, CDR2 YSYEKL. Losses at the gene ends were 1 base for V and 1 base for J; bases not matched to a gene: 10. The CDR3 length is 19 residues. The CDR3 DNA sequence: TGCGCCAGCAGCCAAGGATCGGACAGGGGGTCACCCAGCAATCAGCCCCAGCATTTT. Translated, it gives CASSQGSDRGSPSNQPQHF.

The chain combines TRBV5-1 with TRBJ1-2, with TRBD1 identical over 12 bases. Germline CDR1 reads SGHRS; CDR2 reads YFSETQ. V was pared by 2 bases and J by 4 bases, with 9 bases of the junction left unmatched. CDR3 length: 17 residues. The CDR3 protein is CASSLTGDRGRVYGYTF. The CDR3 DNA is TGCGCCAGCAGCTTAACGGGGGACAGGGGGCGAGTCTATGGCTACACCTTC.

The chain joins TRBV20-1 to TRBJ2-1; TRBD2 agrees at 11 bases. The J segment lost 10 bases and the V segment lost 6 bases, leaving 14 bases of the junction unmatched. This CDR3 spans 15 amino acids. Germline V gives CDR1 DFQATT, CDR2 SNEGSKA (reference sequence). The CDR3 region has the DNA TGCAGTGCGCGGACCACTAGCGGGAGTTCTTGGGAGCAGTTCTTC. It translates to CSARTTSGSSWEQFF.

The chain links TRBV10-2 to TRBJ1-5; no definite D call. This CDR3 has 10 amino acids. The V end lost 5 bases, the J end lost 4 bases, and 0 bases lay between the germline ends. Germline values: CDR1 WSHSY, CDR2 SAAADI. CDR3 residues: CASSNQPQHF. The CDR3 DNA follows: TGCGCCAGCAGTAATCAGCCCCAGCATTTT.

In DNA form, the CDR3 reads TGTGCCAGCAGTTACTCGGCCAGGGGGTCGACCTACGAGCAGTACTTC. This encodes CASSYSARGSTYEQYF. The chain combines TRBV6-2 or TRBV6-3 with TRBJ2-7, with 7 bases aligning to TRBD1. The germline gives CDR1 MNHEY, CDR2 SVGEGT. This CDR3 is built from 16 residues. The ends lost 0 bases at V and 2 bases at J; junction bases unmatched: 7.

The chain uses TRBV7-9 and TRBJ1-2; 9 nucleotides agree with TRBD1. With 6 bases clipped from V and 7 bases from J, the junction kept 6 bases outside the gene matches. Germline CDR1 SEHNR, CDR2 FQNEAQ (reference sequence). This CDR3 is built from 13 residues. The CDR3, as DNA: TGTGCCAGCAGATTACAGGGGGCGACTGGCTACACCTTC. It is translated as CASRLQGATGYTF.

The rearrangement links TRBV4-1 to TRBJ1-1, with D perhaps TRBD1 (6 bases). This CDR3 has 17 residues. With 2 bases removed from V and 5 bases from J, the gap between germline ends came to 21 bases. Germline V lookup: CDR1 MGHRA, CDR2 YSYEKL. CDR3 DNA: TGCGCCAGCAGCCAACCGCTACCGGGACAACGACGGACTGAAGCTTTCTTT. Its translation is CASSQPLPGQRRTEAFF.

This clonotype was picked up a small number of times. V and J are TRBV7-2 and TRBJ2-5; the D call may be TRBD1 or TRBD2 (5 bases each). Germline values: CDR1 SGHTA, CDR2 FQGNSA. The CDR3 is 14 residues long. V was pared by 5 bases and J by 6 bases, with 16 bases between. The CDR3 nucleotides read TGTGCCAGCAGCCGCCGGGACGCCGCTCAGACCCAGTACTTC. This encodes CASSRRDAAQTQYF. The whole variable domain, remainder taken from reference TRBV7-2 and TRBJ2-5, is GAGVSQSPSNKVTEKGKDVELRCDPISGHTALYWYRQSLGQGLEFLIYFQGNSAPDKSGLPSDRFSAERTGGSVSTLTIQRTQQEDSAVYLCASSRRDAAQTQYFGPGTRLLVL.

This clonotype has just a few counts. This chain links TRBV6-2 or TRBV6-3 with TRBJ2-3; weak D call: TRBD2 (6 bases). Germline CDR1 is MNHEY and CDR2 is SVGEGT. The CDR3 runs to 14 residues. V lost 5 bases to trimming and J lost 6 bases, with 15 bases between them. CDR3 coding DNA: TGTGCCAGCAGTCCTACCCTAGCGTCGGATACGCAGTATTTT. Its protein product is CASSPTLASDTQYF.

In this sample, this clonotype turned up a few times. The chain recombines TRBV3-1 with TRBJ2-3, with D hard to call. CDR3 length: 14 amino acids. V was pared by 1 base and J by 5 bases, with 10 bases between. Germline V lookup: CDR1 LGHDT, CDR2 YNNKEL (reference sequence). This chain's CDR3 is CASSQGGSLDTQYF. CDR3 sequence (DNA): TGTGCCAGCAGCCAAGGGGGTAGTCTAGATACGCAGTATTTT.

The V gene is TRBV4-1, the J gene TRBJ1-1; 7 nucleotides agree with TRBD1. This CDR3 region has 13 residues. V shed 1 base, J shed 6 bases, and the junction held 2 bases outside the gene matches. Germline V lookup: CDR1 MGHRA, CDR2 YSYEKL. The CDR3 reads CASSQAGTAEAFF. The CDR3 DNA is TGCGCCAGCAGCCAAGCCGGGACAGCTGAAGCTTTCTTT.

This clonotype was detected only a few times. The chain is built from TRBV12-3 or TRBV12-4 and TRBJ1-1; no reliable D call. The CDR3 runs to 13 residues. Trimming took 1 base from V and 5 from J, leaving 8 bases between them. The CDR3 bases are TGTGCCAGCAGTTTAGTAAGGGAGACTGAAGCTTTCTTT. This gives the protein CASSLVRETEAFF.

This clonotype was counted ten times or more. The CDR3 loop is CATSNRGSYEQYF. CDR3 nucleotide sequence: TGTGCCACCAGTAACAGAGGCTCCTACGAGCAGTACTTC. The V gene is TRBV24-1, the J gene TRBJ2-7; D ambiguous. This CDR3 is built from 13 residues. Germline CDR1 and CDR2: KGHDR and SFDVKD. V lost 6 bases and J lost 0, with 8 bases in between.

The genes are TRBV2 and TRBJ2-3; maybe TRBD2 (6 bases). This CDR3 comprises 14 residues. Trimming pared 5 bases from V and 6 bases from J, leaving 15 bases between. CDR1 and CDR2 from the germline V gene are SNHLY and FYNNEI. Written as DNA, the CDR3 is TGTGCCAGCAGTTTAGCGGAGCCGCCGGATACGCAGTATTTT. This sequence encodes CASSLAEPPDTQYF.

The chain carries TRBV7-2 and TRBJ1-1; D unresolved. V lost 5 bases to trimming and J lost 5 bases, with 12 bases between them. Germline CDR1 SGHTA, CDR2 FQGNSA. This CDR3 contains 13 residues. The CDR3 loop reads CASSPAGYTEAFF. In DNA form, the CDR3 reads TGTGCCAGCAGCCCGGCAGGATATACTGAAGCTTTCTTT.

This clonotype came up many times. The rearrangement joins TRBV5-5 to TRBJ2-3, with 10 bases that match TRBD2. Per germline, CDR1 SGHKS and CDR2 YYEKEE (reference sequence). Germline trimming cut 4 bases from V and 5 bases from J; bases unmatched to any gene: 13. The CDR3 has 17 residues. In DNA, the CDR3 is TGTGCCAGCAGCCCCACACCCGGGACTAGCGTGGGAGATACGCAGTATTTT. Protein product: CASSPTPGTSVGDTQYF.

Many counts were recorded for this clonotype. The CDR3 protein is CASSSTVFRTDTQYF. The CDR3 DNA reads as TGTGCCAGCAGCTCGACAGTGTTTCGCACAGATACGCAGTATTTT. The chain uses TRBV7-2 and TRBJ2-3; D possibly corresponds to TRBD1 (5 bases). V lost 4 bases and J 1 base, leaving 12 bases between the germline ends. This CDR3 comprises 15 residues. Germline CDR1 is SGHTA and CDR2 is FQGNSA.

This clonotype was seen a handful of times. This chain links TRBV7-9 with TRBJ2-3, with a possible D match to TRBD1 (5 bases). Germline assignment: CDR1 SEHNR and CDR2 FQNEAQ (reference sequence). Trimming shortened V by 5 bases and J by 2 bases, and 14 bases separated the two germline ends. The CDR3 runs to 15 residues. The CDR3 DNA reads TGTGCCAGCAGCACCCCCGTGACAGCCACAGATACGCAGTATTTT. It encodes CASSTPVTATDTQYF.

This clonotype was seen only a few times. CDR3 bases: TGTGCCAGTAGTAAGCTGACGTCCCCCACAGATACGCAGTATTTT. Translation: CASSKLTSPTDTQYF. The chain couples TRBV19 to TRBJ2-3; D is ambiguous. This CDR3 spans 15 amino acids. Germline CDR1 reads LNHDA; CDR2 reads SQIVND (reference sequence). V dropped 4 bases and J dropped 2 bases, with 13 bases sitting between them.

This clonotype has only a few counts. The chain recombines TRBV6-5 with TRBJ1-6; the match to TRBD1 covers 12 bases. CDR1 and CDR2 from the germline V gene are MNHEY and SVGAGI. The V segment lost 4 bases and the J segment 0 bases; nucleotides outside the gene matches: 7. This CDR3 spans 19 amino acids. As DNA, the CDR3 is TGTGCCAGCAGTTCCCCGGGACAGGGGGCCCCCTCCTATAATTCACCCCTCCACTTT. Protein product: CASSSPGQGAPSYNSPLHF.

The V and J genes are TRBV5-4 and TRBJ2-1, with 7 bases identical to TRBD2. After removal of 0 bases from V and 0 bases from J, the junction contained 6 bases not matched to a gene. Germline assignment: CDR1 SGHNT and CDR2 YYREEE (reference sequence). The CDR3 covers 17 residues. The CDR3 loop reads CASSLGVSSGSYNEQFF. The DNA of the CDR3 is TGTGCCAGCAGCTTGGGCGTATCTAGCGGCTCCTACAATGAGCAGTTCTTC.

This clonotype was detected many times. This chain joins TRBV12-3 or TRBV12-4 and TRBJ1-5; no reliable D call. V dropped 4 bases and J dropped 2 bases, with 3 bases sitting between them. The CDR3 totals 12 residues. The CDR3 region has the DNA TGTGCCAGCAGTTCGGGCAATCAGCCCCAGCATTTT. It specifies CASSSGNQPQHF.

The table lists this clonotype with a few counts. The chain couples TRBV3-1 to TRBJ1-1, with D maybe TRBD1 (5 bases). V was clipped by 2 bases and J by 1 base, with 8 bases between them. The CDR3 sequence is 14 residues long. Germline loops: CDR1 LGHDT, CDR2 YNNKEL (reference sequence). The DNA of the CDR3 is TGTGCCAGCAGCCAAACCGGGACGAACACTGAAGCTTTCTTT. It encodes CASSQTGTNTEAFF. The variable domain in full, with the rest retrieved from reference TRBV3-1 and TRBJ1-1, is DTAVSQTPKYLVTQMGNDKSIKCEQNLGHDTMYWYKQDSKKFLKIMFSYNNKELIINETVPNRFSPKSPDKAHLNLHINSLELGDSAVYFCASSQTGTNTEAFFGQGTRLTVV.

V is TRBV20-1 and J is TRBJ2-3; D may match TRBD1 or TRBD2 (6 bases each). The CDR3 runs to 14 residues. V lost 3 bases to trimming and J lost 4 bases, with 14 bases between them. The germline gives CDR1 DFQATT, CDR2 SNEGSKA (reference sequence). The CDR3: CSASPGGGPDTQYF. The CDR3 region has the DNA TGCAGTGCTAGCCCGGGTGGGGGGCCAGATACGCAGTATTTT.

This clonotype has ten or more counts. The chain employs TRBV12-3 or TRBV12-4 and TRBJ1-2; D ambiguous. The CDR3 is made up of 12 amino acids. V shed 5 bases and J shed 8 bases, with 12 bases lying between them. DNA for the CDR3: TGTGCCAGCAGTCCCGGGGTGGGCGGCTACACCTTC. Translating it yields CASSPGVGGYTF.